This is a list of T cell receptor beta chains from one sample in a study of blood T cell repertoires in COVID-19. Profiled with immunoSEQ multiplex PCR; TCRdb holds only in-frame clones, not every one. The data hold 110,000 to 150,000 clones, with roughly four fifths observed a single time. The sample consisted of peripheral blood. These receptors originate from a woman of 80 years or more with acute or convalescent COVID-19. Both conserved end residues are part of each CDR3. The D gene is left open where the match is weak. Clone size is shown for a subset of rows, as once, few, many or a class of expanded clone.

D	V	size	J	CDR3	DNA
NA	TRBV5-8	NA	TRBJ1-2	CASSSGQLLNYGYTF	TGTGCCAGCAGCTCAGGACAGCTTTTAAACTATGGCTACACCTTC
TRBD1	TRBV7-6	NA	TRBJ2-2	CASSPLQGDTGELFF	TGTGCCAGCAGCCCATTACAGGGGGACACCGGGGAGCTGTTTTTT
NA	TRBV9	NA	TRBJ1-6	CASSAKGSGFPYNSPLHF	TGTGCCAGCAGCGCGAAGGGTAGCGGGTTCCCCTATAATTCACCCCTCCACTTT
NA	TRBV5-4	few	TRBJ2-5	CASSTQLRGYQETQYF	TGTGCCAGCAGCACGCAGCTTCGGGGGTACCAAGAGACCCAGTACTTC
TRBD1	TRBV5-1	NA	TRBJ2-7	CASSPDGTGGRSEQYF	TGCGCCAGCAGCCCGGATGGGACAGGAGGGCGCTCCGAGCAGTACTTC
NA	TRBV7-9	NA	TRBJ1-1	CASGFQGLTEAFF	TGTGCCAGCGGATTCCAGGGGTTGACTGAAGCTTTCTTT
NA	TRBV7-2	NA	TRBJ1-2	CASSHPGGGGYTF	TGTGCCAGCAGCCACCCGGGGGGAGGCGGCTACACCTTC
NA	TRBV5-4	NA	TRBJ1-4	CASSLAGDEKLFF	TGTGCCAGCAGCTTGGCGGGGGACGAAAAACTGTTTTTT
NA	TRBV11-2	NA	TRBJ2-7	CASSYDSSYEQYF	TGTGCCAGCAGCTACGACAGCTCCTACGAGCAGTACTTC
TRBD1	TRBV7-8	NA	TRBJ1-1	CASSPGGGTFF	TGTGCCAGCAGCCCAGGGGGCGGGACTTTCTTT